This entry concerns a single T cell receptor beta chain. The sample comes from a study of blood T cell repertoires in COVID-19. As originally analysed: Nucleated cell number was recorded as an estimate derived from reference gene primer amplification. Clones were read by immunoSEQ multiplex PCR, and TCRdb kept only the in-frame ones, dropping some. V and J calls and clone size are those listed in that table; D and trimming were worked out from the DNA. The sample lists roughly 150,000 clones; around 87% were seen once. Germline-derived CDR1 and CDR2 are WNHNN and SYGVQD (reference sequence). Unmatched junction bases numbered 8, after V lost 5 bases and J lost 5 bases. This CDR3 spans 15 amino acids.

The sequencing input was peripheral blood. This sequence was found in a man older than 75 with acute or convalescent COVID-19. The V gene is TRBV10-1, the J gene TRBJ2-2, with 7 nucleotides matching TRBD2. The CDR3 coding sequence is TGCGCCAGCAGTCCCACCAGCGGGGCTACCGGGGAGCTGTTTTTT. It encodes CASSPTSGATGELFF.